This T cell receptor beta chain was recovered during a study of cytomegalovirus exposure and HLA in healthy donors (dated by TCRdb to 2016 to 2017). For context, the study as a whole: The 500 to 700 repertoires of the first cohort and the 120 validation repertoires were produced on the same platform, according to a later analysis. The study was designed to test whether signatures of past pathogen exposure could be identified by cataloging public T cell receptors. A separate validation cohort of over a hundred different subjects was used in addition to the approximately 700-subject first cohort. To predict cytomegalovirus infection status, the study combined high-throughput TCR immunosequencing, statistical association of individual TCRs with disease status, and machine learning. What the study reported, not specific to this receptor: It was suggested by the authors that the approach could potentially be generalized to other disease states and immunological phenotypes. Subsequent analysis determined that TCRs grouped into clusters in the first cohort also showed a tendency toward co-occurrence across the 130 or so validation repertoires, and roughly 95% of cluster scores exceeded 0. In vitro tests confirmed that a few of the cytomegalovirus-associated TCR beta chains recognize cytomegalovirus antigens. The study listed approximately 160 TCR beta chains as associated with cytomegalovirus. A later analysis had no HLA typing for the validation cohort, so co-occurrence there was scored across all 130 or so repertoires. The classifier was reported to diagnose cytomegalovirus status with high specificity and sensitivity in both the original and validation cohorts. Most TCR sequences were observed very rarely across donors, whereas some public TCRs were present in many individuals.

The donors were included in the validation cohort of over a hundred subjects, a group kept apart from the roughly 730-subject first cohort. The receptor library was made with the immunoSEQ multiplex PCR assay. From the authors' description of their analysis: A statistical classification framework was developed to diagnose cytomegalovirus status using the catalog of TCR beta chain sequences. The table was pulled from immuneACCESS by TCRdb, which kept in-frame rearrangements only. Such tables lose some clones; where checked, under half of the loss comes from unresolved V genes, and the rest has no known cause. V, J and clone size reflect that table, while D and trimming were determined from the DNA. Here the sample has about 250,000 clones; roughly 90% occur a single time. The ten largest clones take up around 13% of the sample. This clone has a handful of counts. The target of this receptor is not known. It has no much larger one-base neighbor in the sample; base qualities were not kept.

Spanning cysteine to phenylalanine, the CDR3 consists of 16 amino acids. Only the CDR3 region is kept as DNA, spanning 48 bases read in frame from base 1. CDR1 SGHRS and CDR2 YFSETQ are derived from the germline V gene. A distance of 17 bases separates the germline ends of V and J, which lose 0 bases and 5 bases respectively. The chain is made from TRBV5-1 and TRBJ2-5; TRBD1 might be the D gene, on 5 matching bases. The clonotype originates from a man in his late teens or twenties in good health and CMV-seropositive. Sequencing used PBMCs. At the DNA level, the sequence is TGCGCCAGCAGCTTGGGGCCCAGGGTGTTCTCGGAGACCCAGTACTTC. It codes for CASSLGPRVFSETQYF.